The 20 T cell receptor beta chains below all came from one sample that was sequenced in a study of shared clonotypes between healthy human individuals. Sequenced by immunoSEQ multiplex PCR; TCRdb stores in-frame clones only, minus some. The sample lists roughly 2,500,000 clones; approximately 93% were seen once. The sample consisted of naive CD4+ T cells from PBMCs. Subset reported: CD45RA+ positively selected. The origin of the receptors is a man in his late teens or twenties in good health. Some clones in this sample may be carry-over from other donors' samples.

This clone has only a few counts. This sample also contains other DNA sequences that code for the same CDR3. CDR3 in DNA: TGTGCCAGCAGTCTCGTGACAGGGACTAACTATGGCTACACCTTC. Amino acid sequence: CASSLVTGTNYGYTF. The chain uses TRBV28 and TRBJ1-2, with 7 positions matching TRBD1. Trimming took 5 bases from V and 0 from J; bases not matched to a gene: 6. The CDR3 has 15 residues. Germline V CDR1 and CDR2: MDHEN, SYDVKM.

The chain carries TRBV5-1 and TRBJ2-3; D remains unclear. From germline, CDR1 is SGHRS and CDR2 YFSETQ. The CDR3 loop spans 15 amino acids. V lost 7 bases, J lost 0 bases, and 15 bases lay in between. CDR3 amino acids: CASSHRAHSTDTQYF. The CDR3, as DNA: TGCGCCAGCTCCCATCGGGCCCATAGCACAGATACGCAGTATTTT. Combining the CDR3 with reference TRBV5-1 and TRBJ2-3 gives the whole variable domain KAGVTQTPRYLIKTRGQQVTLSCSPISGHRSVSWYQQTPGQGLQFLFEYFSETQRNKGNFPGRFSGRQFSNSRSEMNVSTLELGDSALYLCASSHRAHSTDTQYFGPGTRLTVL.

This chain joins TRBV4-3 and TRBJ2-6; D not certain. The V end was cut by 4 bases, the J end by 0 bases, with 10 bases between. Germline V CDR1 and CDR2: LGHNA, YSLEER. The CDR3 runs to 16 residues. CDR3: CASSLYQISGANVLTF. The CDR3 region has the DNA TGCGCCAGCAGCCTTTACCAGATCTCTGGGGCCAACGTCCTGACTTTC.

A few counts support this clone. The chain combines TRBV29-1 with TRBJ1-2; tentative D call: TRBD1 (5 bases). The germline V gene encodes CDR1 SQVTM and CDR2 ANQGSEA. This CDR3 is 12 amino acids long. V was cut by 6 bases and J by 8 bases, with 16 bases left in between. This CDR3 reads CSVARRVGGYTF. The CDR3 DNA is TGCAGCGTCGCCCGCAGGGTAGGGGGCTACACCTTC.

This clone was found a few times. This sequence joins TRBV4-1 and TRBJ2-7; D tentatively fits TRBD1 or TRBD2 (5 bases each). The length of the CDR3 is 17 residues. The V gene's germline CDR1 is MGHRA and CDR2 YSYEKL. V was pared by 0 bases and J by 2 bases, with 17 bases between. CDR3 DNA: TGCGCCAGCAGCCAAGAAGGGAGCTGGACAAAAACCTACGAGCAGTACTTC. Translated: CASSQEGSWTKTYEQYF.

The V call is TRBV18, the J call TRBJ2-7; 9 bases agree with TRBD2. There are 15 residues in the CDR3. V gave up 2 bases and J gave up 2 bases; unmatched junction bases: 4. CDR1 and CDR2 (germline): KGHSH, LQKENI. CDR3 sequence reads: CASSPTAGGAYEQYF. CDR3 nucleotides: TGTGCCAGCTCACCAACGGCGGGAGGGGCCTACGAGCAGTACTTC.

This chain joins TRBV4-1 and TRBJ1-6, with a possible D match to TRBD1 (5 bases). CDR1 and CDR2 from the germline V gene are MGHRA and YSYEKL. The CDR3 contains 16 residues. Deletions cut 3 bases from V and 3 bases from J, with 12 bases between. Written as DNA, the CDR3 is TGCGCCAGCAGCCAGGGGCGGGACTACTATAATTCACCCCTCCACTTT. Amino acid sequence: CASSQGRDYYNSPLHF.

V gene TRBV7-2 combines with J gene TRBJ2-5; D unresolved. Germline CDR1 and CDR2: SGHTA and FQGNSA. Trimming stripped 2 bases from V and 5 bases from J, with 12 bases between. The CDR3 loop spans 14 amino acids. The CDR3 nucleotides read TGTGCCAGCAGCTTAAGCCGGGCGAGGGAGACCCAGTACTTC. Protein: CASSLSRARETQYF.

V and J are TRBV6-6 and TRBJ1-1, with TRBD1 matching over 9 bases. This CDR3 has 12 residues. J lost 11 bases, V lost 3 bases, and 4 bases had no gene match. CDR1 and CDR2 from the germline V gene are MNHNY and SVGAGI (reference sequence). As DNA, the CDR3 is TGTGCCAGCAGTTATAGACAGGGGGACGCTTTCTTT. It is translated as CASSYRQGDAFF.

This chain connects TRBV19 to TRBJ1-5; D is unresolved. CDR1 LNHDA and CDR2 SQIVND come from the germline V gene (reference sequence). The germline V and J ends were trimmed by 1 base and 4 bases, with 17 bases remaining between them. The CDR3 contains 17 residues. The DNA for the CDR3 is TGTGCCAGTAGTATAGTGGGCAGCGAGGCCCTAAATCAGCCCCAGCATTTT. It specifies CASSIVGSEALNQPQHF.

The chain combines TRBV14 with TRBJ2-7; the D gene is possibly TRBD2 (6 bases). The germline V and J ends were trimmed by 1 base and 2 bases, with 18 bases remaining between them. The CDR3 totals 17 residues. Germline-derived CDR1 and CDR2 are SGHDN and FVKESK. The CDR3, as DNA: TGTGCCAGCAGCCAAGGTGTGCAACGGGAGCACCCCTACGAGCAGTACTTC. Encoded protein: CASSQGVQREHPYEQYF.

This clone was recorded once. The chain combines TRBV4-2 with TRBJ2-1, with 7 nucleotides matching TRBD2. From germline, CDR1 is LGHNA and CDR2 YNFKEQ. CDR3 size: 16 residues. V shed 4 bases and J 4 bases; nucleotides not matched to a gene: 10. This CDR3 is CASSRRLAEVYNEQFF. The CDR3, as DNA: TGTGCCAGCAGCCGGCGGCTAGCGGAGGTTTACAATGAGCAGTTCTTC.

The CDR3 spells CASSLGLSNEQFF. In nucleotides, the CDR3 is TGTGCCAGCAGCTTAGGACTTAGCAATGAGCAGTTCTTC. V and J are TRBV11-1 and TRBJ2-1; D ambiguous. The germline V gene encodes CDR1 SGHAT and CDR2 FQDESV (reference sequence). Trimming cost V 1 base and J 6 bases, with 7 bases left between them. This CDR3 spans 13 amino acids. The entire variable domain, with the rest obtained from reference TRBV11-1 and TRBJ2-1, is as follows: EAEVAQSPRYKITEKSQAVAFWCDPISGHATLYWYRQILGQGPELLVQFQDESVVDDSQLPKDRFSAERLKGVDSTLKIQPAELGDSAMYLCASSLGLSNEQFFGPGTRLTVL.

V usage is TRBV11-1 and J usage is TRBJ2-1; tentatively, D is TRBD2 (6 bases). Trimming left V 5 bases short and J 0 bases short, with 14 bases between. Germline CDR1 and CDR2: SGHAT and FQDESV (reference sequence). The CDR3 runs to 16 residues. CDR3 region: CASSASSVRSYNEQFF. Here the CDR3 DNA reads TGTGCCAGCAGCGCGTCTAGCGTGCGCTCCTACAATGAGCAGTTCTTC.

This chain uses TRBV7-6 with TRBJ2-1; D might be TRBD2 (6 bases). V was pared by 5 bases and J by 0 bases, with 14 bases between. The CDR3 is 16 amino acids. The germline V gene has CDR1 SGHVS and CDR2 FNYEAQ. The CDR3 DNA sequence: TGTGCCAGCAGCCCCCTCGGGAGAAGCTCCTACAATGAGCAGTTCTTC. Translation: CASSPLGRSSYNEQFF. The variable domain in full, completed from reference TRBV7-6 and TRBJ2-1, reads GAGVSQSPRYKVTKRGQDVALRCDPISGHVSLYWYRQALGQGPEFLTYFNYEAQQDKSGLPNDRFSAERPEGSISTLTIQRTEQRDSAMYRCASSPLGRSSYNEQFFGPGTRLTVL.

J is TRBJ2-3 and V is TRBV19; 10 nucleotides align to TRBD2. Germline CDR1 LNHDA, CDR2 SQIVND (reference sequence). There are 16 residues in the CDR3. J lost 5 bases, V lost 4 bases, and 9 bases had no gene match. For the CDR3, the DNA is TGTGCCAGTAGTACCCCTAGCGGGAGAGGTATAGATACGCAGTATTTT. Its translation: CASSTPSGRGIDTQYF.

The chain joins TRBV6-5 to TRBJ1-5; 10 nucleotides agree with TRBD1. The V gene's germline CDR1 is MNHEY and CDR2 SVGAGI. The junction had 4 bases not matched to a gene; V was cut back by 4 bases and J by 4 bases. The CDR3 length is 15 residues. The CDR3 sequence: CASSSGQGTNQPQHF. DNA of the CDR3: TGTGCCAGCAGTTCGGGACAGGGGACAAATCAGCCCCAGCATTTT.

Worth noting for this clone: The sample has other DNA sequences that encode this CDR3 too. The chain couples TRBV18 to TRBJ2-5; D call uncertain. Trimming removed 1 base from V and 4 bases from J, with 4 bases in between. The CDR3 is 12 amino acids. Germline V lookup: CDR1 KGHSH, CDR2 LQKENI. CDR3 nucleotides: TGTGCCAGCTCACCACGCGGAGAGACCCAGTACTTC. The encoded protein is CASSPRGETQYF.

The chain has TRBV6-1 and TRBJ2-2; no clear D gene. The V end was cut by 3 bases, the J end by 6 bases, with 11 bases between. Per germline, CDR1 MNHNS and CDR2 SASEGT. The CDR3 has 14 amino acids. The CDR3 DNA reads TGTGCCAGCAGTGACGGGTGGATGGCCGGGGAGCTGTTTTTT. Amino acids: CASSDGWMAGELFF.

The chain employs TRBV2 and TRBJ2-1, with 14 positions matching TRBD2. V trimming: 4 bases; J trimming: 6 bases; junction bases outside the gene matches: 8. The CDR3 runs to 17 residues. Per germline, CDR1 SNHLY and CDR2 FYNNEI. The CDR3 DNA reads TGTGCCAGCAGTGGCGGACTAGCGGGAGGATGGGGCAATGAGCAGTTCTTC. Encoded protein: CASSGGLAGGWGNEQFF.